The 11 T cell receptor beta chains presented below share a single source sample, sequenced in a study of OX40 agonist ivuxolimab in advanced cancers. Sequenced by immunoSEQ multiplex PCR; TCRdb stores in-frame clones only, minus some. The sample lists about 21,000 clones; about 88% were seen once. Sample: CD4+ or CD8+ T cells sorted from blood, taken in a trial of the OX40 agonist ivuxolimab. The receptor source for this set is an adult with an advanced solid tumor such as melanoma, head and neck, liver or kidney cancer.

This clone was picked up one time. DNA for the CDR3: TGCAGCTCTGATAGCCCTGGGGCGCGCACTGAAGCTTTCTTT. It translates to CSSDSPGARTEAFF. The rearrangement joins TRBV29-1 to TRBJ1-1; D perhaps matches TRBD1 (5 bases). This CDR3 spans 14 amino acids. Germline V lookup: CDR1 SQVTM, CDR2 ANQGSEA. V lost 8 bases and J 4 bases, leaving 20 bases between the germline ends.

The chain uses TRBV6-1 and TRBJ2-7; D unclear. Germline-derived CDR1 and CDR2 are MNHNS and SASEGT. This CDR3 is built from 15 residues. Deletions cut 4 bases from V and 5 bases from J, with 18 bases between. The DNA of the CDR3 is TGTGCCAGCAGTGTAGGGCGCGAGCATATCAACGAGCAGTACTTC. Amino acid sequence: CASSVGREHINEQYF.

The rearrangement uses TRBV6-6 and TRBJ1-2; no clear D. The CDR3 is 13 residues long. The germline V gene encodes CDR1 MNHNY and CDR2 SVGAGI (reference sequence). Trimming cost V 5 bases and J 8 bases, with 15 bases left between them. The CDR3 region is CASSPYESDGYTF. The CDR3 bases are TGTGCCAGCAGTCCGTACGAGTCTGACGGCTACACCTTC.

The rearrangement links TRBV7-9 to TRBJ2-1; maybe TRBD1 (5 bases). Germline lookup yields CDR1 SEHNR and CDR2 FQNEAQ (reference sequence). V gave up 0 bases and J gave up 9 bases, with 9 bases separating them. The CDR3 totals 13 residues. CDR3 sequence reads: CASSLALGLEQFF. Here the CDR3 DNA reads TGTGCCAGCAGCTTAGCGCTGGGGCTTGAGCAGTTCTTC.

The CDR3 loop reads CASRGEQYF. As DNA, the CDR3 is TGTGCCAGTAGGGGCGAGCAGTACTTC. J is TRBJ2-7 and V is TRBV19; D call uncertain. The CDR3 is 9 amino acids. CDR1 is LNHDA, CDR2 SQIVND, per germline (reference sequence). Trimming cost V 6 bases and J 6 bases, with 3 bases left between them.

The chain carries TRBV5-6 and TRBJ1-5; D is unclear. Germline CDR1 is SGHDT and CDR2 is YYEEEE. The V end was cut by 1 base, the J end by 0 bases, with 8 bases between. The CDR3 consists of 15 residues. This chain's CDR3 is CASSLSQYSNQPQHF. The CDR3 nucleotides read TGTGCCAGCAGCTTGAGTCAGTATAGCAATCAGCCCCAGCATTTT.

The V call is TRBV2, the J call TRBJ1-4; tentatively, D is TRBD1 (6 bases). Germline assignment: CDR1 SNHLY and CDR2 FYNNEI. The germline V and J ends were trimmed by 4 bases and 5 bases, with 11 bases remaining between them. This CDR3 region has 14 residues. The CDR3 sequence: CASSVGQKNEKLFF. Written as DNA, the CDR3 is TGTGCCAGCAGTGTCGGACAGAAAAATGAAAAACTGTTTTTT.

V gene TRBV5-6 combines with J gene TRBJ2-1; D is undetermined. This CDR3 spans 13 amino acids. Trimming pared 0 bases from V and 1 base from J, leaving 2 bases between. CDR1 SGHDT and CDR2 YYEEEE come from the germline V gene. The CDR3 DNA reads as TGTGCCAGCAGCTTGGGATCCTACAATGAGCAGTTCTTC. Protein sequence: CASSLGSYNEQFF.

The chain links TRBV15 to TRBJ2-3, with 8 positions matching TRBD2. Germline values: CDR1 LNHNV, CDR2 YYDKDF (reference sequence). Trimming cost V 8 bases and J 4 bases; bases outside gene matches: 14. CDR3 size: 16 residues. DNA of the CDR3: TGTGCCACCGCGAGGATCGACGGGAGGGCCGCAGATACGCAGTATTTT. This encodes CATARIDGRAADTQYF.

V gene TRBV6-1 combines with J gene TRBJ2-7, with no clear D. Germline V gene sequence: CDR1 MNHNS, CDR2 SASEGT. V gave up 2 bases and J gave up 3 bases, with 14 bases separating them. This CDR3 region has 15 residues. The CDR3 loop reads CASSEFISLIYEQYF. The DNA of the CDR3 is TGTGCCAGCAGTGAATTCATCTCCCTGATCTACGAGCAGTACTTC.

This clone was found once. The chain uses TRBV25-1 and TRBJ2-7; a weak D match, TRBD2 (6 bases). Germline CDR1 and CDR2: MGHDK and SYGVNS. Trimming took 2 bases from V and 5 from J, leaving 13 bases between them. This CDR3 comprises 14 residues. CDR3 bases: TGTGCCAGCAGTGAACGGGGACTTTTGGACGAGCAGTACTTC. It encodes CASSERGLLDEQYF.